A selection of T cell receptor beta chains follows, all from one sample in a study of Graves' ophthalmopathy and Graves' hyperthyroidism. TCRdb re-called the multiplex PCR reads through MiXCR, storing one row per CDR3 protein. The data contain 900,000 to 1,200,000 distinct CDR3 sequences, about 38% of them singletons. The material sequenced was peripheral blood or thyroid tissue (not recorded which). The receptor source for this set is an adult man with Graves' hyperthyroidism. CDR3s include the opening cysteine and the closing phenylalanine or tryptophan. The D gene is left open where the match is weak. The size entry is marked missing in some rows and otherwise reads once, few, many or a size class.

CDR3 protein: CASSTGGAGNTIYF; CDR3 DNA: TGTGCCAGCAGTACAGGGGGTGCTGGAAACACCATATATTTT; V gene: TRBV28; J gene: TRBJ1-3; D gene: TRBD1; clone size: few
CDR3 protein: CASSIVAWGRFPYEQYF; CDR3 DNA: TGTGCCAGTAGTATAGTCGCTTGGGGGCGCTTCCCCTACGAGCAGTACTTC; V gene: TRBV19; J gene: TRBJ2-7; D gene: .; clone size: few
CDR3 protein: CASSLGAASETQYF; CDR3 DNA: TGTGCCAGCAGTTTGGGGGCCGCGTCAGAGACCCAGTACTTC; V gene: TRBV2; J gene: TRBJ2-5; D gene: .; clone size: once
CDR3 protein: CASSYLHGEPQHF; CDR3 DNA: TGTGCCAGCAGCTACCTTCACGGAGAGCCCCAGCATTTT; V gene: TRBV7-9; J gene: TRBJ1-5; D gene: .; clone size: many
CDR3 protein: CASSVDGDQKETQYF; CDR3 DNA: TGTGCCAGCAGCGTAGACGGGGACCAGAAAGAGACCCAGTACTTC; V gene: TRBV9; J gene: TRBJ2-5; D gene: .; clone size: .
CDR3 protein: CASGLVGTGGLETQYF; CDR3 DNA: TGTGCTAGTGGTTTGGTCGGGACAGGGGGCTTAGAGACCCAGTACTTC; V gene: TRBV12-5; J gene: TRBJ2-5; D gene: TRBD1; clone size: .
CDR3 protein: CASSGGNEQYF; CDR3 DNA: TGTGCCAGCAGTGGAGGGAATGAGCAGTACTTC; V gene: TRBV27; J gene: TRBJ2-7; D gene: .; clone size: .
CDR3 protein: CASSSKQGVGYGYTF; CDR3 DNA: TGTGCCAGCAGTTCCAAACAGGGCGTCGGCTATGGCTACACCTTC; V gene: TRBV12-3/TRBV12-4; J gene: TRBJ1-2; D gene: .; clone size: few
CDR3 protein: CSVEGGYTF; CDR3 DNA: TGCAGCGTTGAAGGGGGCTACACCTTC; V gene: TRBV29-1; J gene: TRBJ1-2; D gene: .; clone size: few
CDR3 protein: CASSQVDRPPCLF; CDR3 DNA: TGTGCCAGCAGCCAAGTCGACAGGCCTCCGTGTCTCTTT; V gene: TRBV9; J gene: TRBJ1-1; D gene: .; clone size: many
CDR3 protein: CASSLTSEQETQYF; CDR3 DNA: TGTGCCAGCAGCTTAACGTCGGAGCAAGAGACCCAGTACTTC; V gene: TRBV11-2; J gene: TRBJ2-5; D gene: .; clone size: .
CDR3 protein: CSARDGRIYEQYF; CDR3 DNA: TGCAGTGCTAGAGACGGACGCATCTACGAGCAGTACTTC; V gene: TRBV20-1; J gene: TRBJ2-7; D gene: .; clone size: .
CDR3 protein: CSSYGADEQYF; CDR3 DNA: TGCAGCAGTTACGGGGCAGACGAGCAGTACTTC; V gene: TRBV29-1; J gene: TRBJ2-7; D gene: .; clone size: few
CDR3 protein: CASSPPTGANEKLFF; CDR3 DNA: TGTGCCAGCAGTCCCCCGACAGGGGCTAATGAAAAACTGTTTTTT; V gene: TRBV28; J gene: TRBJ1-4; D gene: TRBD1; clone size: .
CDR3 protein: CASSTDRGVGYTF; CDR3 DNA: TGTGCCAGCAGTACCGACAGGGGAGTCGGCTACACCTTC; V gene: TRBV10-3; J gene: TRBJ1-2; D gene: TRBD1; clone size: .
CDR3 protein: CASSVLPGQGIGNTIYF; CDR3 DNA: TGCGCCAGCAGCGTATTACCTGGACAGGGGATAGGAAACACCATATATTTT; V gene: TRBV4-1; J gene: TRBJ1-3; D gene: TRBD1; clone size: few
CDR3 protein: CATSDRTGEGNTIYF; CDR3 DNA: TGTGCCACCAGTGATCGGACAGGGGAAGGGAACACCATATATTTT; V gene: TRBV24-1; J gene: TRBJ1-3; D gene: TRBD1; clone size: many
CDR3 protein: CSARDLRWGSGNQPQHF; CDR3 DNA: TGCAGTGCTAGAGATCTTCGGTGGGGGTCGGGCAATCAGCCCCAGCATTTT; V gene: TRBV20-1; J gene: TRBJ1-5; D gene: .; clone size: .
CDR3 protein: CASSVAGGTSSSEQYF; CDR3 DNA: TGTGCCAGCAGCGTTGCAGGTGGGACTAGCAGTAGCGAGCAGTACTTC; V gene: TRBV9; J gene: TRBJ2-7; D gene: TRBD2; clone size: .
CDR3 protein: CAIQKNYGYTF; CDR3 DNA: TGTGCCATACAGAAGAACTATGGCTACACCTTC; V gene: TRBV7-9; J gene: TRBJ1-2; D gene: .; clone size: many
CDR3 protein: CASSLDVRPGTLYEQYF; CDR3 DNA: TGTGCCAGCAGCTTAGATGTTCGCCCGGGGACTCTCTACGAGCAGTACTTC; V gene: TRBV11-2; J gene: TRBJ2-7; D gene: .; clone size: .
CDR3 protein: CSVDGTGYEQYF; CDR3 DNA: TGCAGCGTTGATGGTACGGGATACGAGCAGTACTTC; V gene: TRBV29-1; J gene: TRBJ2-7; D gene: .; clone size: many
CDR3 protein: CASSTRPGDSPLHF; CDR3 DNA: TGTGCCAGCAGCACCCGTCCAGGTGATTCACCCCTCCACTTT; V gene: TRBV7-9; J gene: TRBJ1-6; D gene: .; clone size: few
CDR3 protein: CASSQDLQSGHDSPLHF; CDR3 DNA: TGCGCCAGCAGCCAAGATCTACAGTCGGGTCATGATTCACCCCTCCACTTT; V gene: TRBV4-1; J gene: TRBJ1-6; D gene: .; clone size: .
CDR3 protein: CSAIAGTGTSGANVLTF; CDR3 DNA: TGCAGTGCTATCGCCGGGACAGGGACTTCTGGGGCCAACGTCCTGACTTTC; V gene: TRBV20-1; J gene: TRBJ2-6; D gene: TRBD1; clone size: .
CDR3 protein: CASSYRTEALF; CDR3 DNA: TGTGCCAGCAGTTACCGAACTGAAGCTCTCTTT; V gene: TRBV10-3; J gene: TRBJ1-1; D gene: .; clone size: .